This TCR beta chain emerged from a study of T cell responses to AZD1222 COVID-19 vaccine. Study observations and caveats: Dominant at 160-218 and 743-854, vaccine-associated CD4 TCRs also spanned spike. Mostly white British, mostly female donors; authors suggested clonal diversity may be underestimated. Repertoire sampling was restricted to post-peak T cell response timepoints.

This clone was seen a few times. As yet, its antigen is unknown. Germline CDR1 is SGHVS and CDR2 is FNYEAQ. V shed 5 bases, J shed 7 bases, and the junction held 11 bases outside the gene matches. The CDR3 consists of 15 residues. The repertoire was sequenced with immunoSEQ multiplex PCR; TCRdb's copy has only in-frame clones and lacks some. The profile covers more than 100,000 clones, with around 91% appearing a single time and approximately 3.1% taken by the ten largest. The sequence was obtained from an adult in good health. This chain connects TRBV7-6 to TRBJ2-7; 10 bases map to TRBD1. Source: peripheral blood, taken on day 0 of AZD1222 vaccination. Written as DNA, the CDR3 is TGTGCCAGCAGCGACCAGACAGGGGGCTTGAAGGAGCAGTACTTC. This encodes CASSDQTGGLKEQYF.